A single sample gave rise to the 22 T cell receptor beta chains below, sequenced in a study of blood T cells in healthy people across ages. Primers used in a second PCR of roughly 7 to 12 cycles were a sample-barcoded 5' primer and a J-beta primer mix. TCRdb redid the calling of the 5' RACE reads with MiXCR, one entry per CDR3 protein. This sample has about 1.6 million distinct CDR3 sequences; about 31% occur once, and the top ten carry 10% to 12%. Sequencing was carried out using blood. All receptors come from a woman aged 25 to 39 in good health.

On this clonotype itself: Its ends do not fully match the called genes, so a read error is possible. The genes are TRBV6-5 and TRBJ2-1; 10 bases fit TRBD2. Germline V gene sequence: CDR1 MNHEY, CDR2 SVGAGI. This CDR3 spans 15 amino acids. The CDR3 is CASSQREGPYNEQVF. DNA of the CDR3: TGTGCCAGCAGCCAGCGGGAGGGCCCCTACAATGAGCAGGTCTTC.

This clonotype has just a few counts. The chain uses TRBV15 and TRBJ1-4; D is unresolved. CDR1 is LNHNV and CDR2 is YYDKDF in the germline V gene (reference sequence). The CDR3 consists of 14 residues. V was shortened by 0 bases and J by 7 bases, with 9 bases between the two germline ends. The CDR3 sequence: CATSRDRDGEKLFF. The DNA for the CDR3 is TGTGCCACCAGCAGAGATCGCGACGGTGAAAAACTGTTTTTT.

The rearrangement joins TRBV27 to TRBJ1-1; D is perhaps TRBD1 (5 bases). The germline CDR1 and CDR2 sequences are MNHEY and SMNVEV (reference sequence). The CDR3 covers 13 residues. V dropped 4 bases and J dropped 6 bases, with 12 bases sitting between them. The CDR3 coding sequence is TGTGCCAGCAGTTCAACCAGGGTAGCTGAAGCTTTCTTT. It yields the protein CASSSTRVAEAFF.

This CDR3 is CASSQAPGTGVSYGYTF. The CDR3 bases are TGTGCCAGCAGCCAAGCCCCCGGGACAGGAGTGTCCTATGGCTACACCTTC. V usage is TRBV3-1 and J usage is TRBJ1-2, with 8 positions matching TRBD1. The CDR3 extends over 17 amino acids. Trimming cost V 1 base and J 4 bases; bases outside gene matches: 11. Germline V gene lookup returns CDR1 LGHDT and CDR2 YNNKEL (reference sequence).

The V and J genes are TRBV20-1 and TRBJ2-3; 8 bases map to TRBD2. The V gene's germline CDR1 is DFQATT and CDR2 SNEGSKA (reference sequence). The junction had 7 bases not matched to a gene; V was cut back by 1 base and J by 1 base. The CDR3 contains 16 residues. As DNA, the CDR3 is TGCAGTGCTAGAGTATACGGACTAGCCCGCACAGATACGCAGTATTTT. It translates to CSARVYGLARTDTQYF.

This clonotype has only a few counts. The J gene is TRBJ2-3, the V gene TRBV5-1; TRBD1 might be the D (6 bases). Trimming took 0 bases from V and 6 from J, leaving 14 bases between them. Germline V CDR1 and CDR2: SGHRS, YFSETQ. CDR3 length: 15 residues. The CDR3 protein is CASSLAGQPSDTQYF. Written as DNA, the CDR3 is TGCGCCAGCAGCTTGGCGGGACAACCGTCGGATACGCAGTATTTT. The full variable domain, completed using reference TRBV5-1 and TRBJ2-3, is KAGVTQTPRYLIKTRGQQVTLSCSPISGHRSVSWYQQTPGQGLQFLFEYFSETQRNKGNFPGRFSGRQFSNSRSEMNVSTLELGDSALYLCASSLAGQPSDTQYFGPGTRLTVL.

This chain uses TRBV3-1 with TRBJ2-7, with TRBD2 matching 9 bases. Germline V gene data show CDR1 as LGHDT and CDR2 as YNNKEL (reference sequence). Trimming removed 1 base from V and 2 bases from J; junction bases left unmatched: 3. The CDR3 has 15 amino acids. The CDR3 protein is CASSQGLAVPYEQYF. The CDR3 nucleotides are TGTGCCAGCAGCCAAGGACTAGCGGTCCCCTACGAGCAGTACTTC.

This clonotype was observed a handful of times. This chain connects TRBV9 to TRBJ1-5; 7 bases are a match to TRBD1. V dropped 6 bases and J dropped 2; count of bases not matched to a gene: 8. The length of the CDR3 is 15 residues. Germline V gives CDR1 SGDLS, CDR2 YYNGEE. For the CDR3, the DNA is TGTGCCAGCACAGAGGGGGCGAACGGCAATCAGCCCCAGCATTTT. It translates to CASTEGANGNQPQHF. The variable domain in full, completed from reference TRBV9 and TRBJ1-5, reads DSGVTQTPKHLITATGQRVTLRCSPRSGDLSVYWYQQSLDQGLQFLIQYYNGEERAKGNILERFSAQQFPDLHSELNLSSLELGDSALYFCASTEGANGNQPQHFGDGTRLSIL.

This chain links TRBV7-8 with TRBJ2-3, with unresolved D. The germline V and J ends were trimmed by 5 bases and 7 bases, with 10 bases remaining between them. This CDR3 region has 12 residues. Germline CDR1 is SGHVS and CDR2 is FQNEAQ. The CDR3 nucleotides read TGTGCCAGCAGCCAAGATACTAATACGCAGTATTTT. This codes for CASSQDTNTQYF.

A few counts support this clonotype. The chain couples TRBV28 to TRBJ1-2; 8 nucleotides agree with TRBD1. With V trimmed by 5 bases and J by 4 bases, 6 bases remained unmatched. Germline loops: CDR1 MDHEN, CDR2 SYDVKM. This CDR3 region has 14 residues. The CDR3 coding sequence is TGTGCCAGCAGTGCCCACAGGGGGATCTATGGCTACACCTTC. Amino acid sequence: CASSAHRGIYGYTF.

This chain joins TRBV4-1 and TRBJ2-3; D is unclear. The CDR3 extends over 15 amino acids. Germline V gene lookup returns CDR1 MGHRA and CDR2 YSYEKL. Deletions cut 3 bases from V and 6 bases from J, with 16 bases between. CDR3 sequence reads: CASSQYRAGRDTQYF. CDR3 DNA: TGCGCCAGCAGCCAGTACCGGGCTGGCAGGGATACGCAGTATTTT.

The CDR3 reads CATSAGGLAGLAAKNIQYF. The CDR3 DNA is TGTGCCACCAGTGCAGGGGGACTAGCGGGACTAGCGGCCAAAAACATTCAGTACTTC. This chain links TRBV24-1 with TRBJ2-4; 13 bases agree with TRBD2. This CDR3 contains 19 residues. Germline-derived CDR1 and CDR2 are KGHDR and SFDVKD. V shed 5 bases, J shed 1 base, and the junction held 10 bases outside the gene matches.

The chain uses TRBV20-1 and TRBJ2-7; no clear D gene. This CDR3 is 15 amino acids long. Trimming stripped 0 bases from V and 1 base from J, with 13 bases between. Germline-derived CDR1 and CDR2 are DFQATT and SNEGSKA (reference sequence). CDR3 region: CSAREVGRPSYEQYF. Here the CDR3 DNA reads TGCAGTGCTAGAGAGGTAGGAAGGCCTTCCTACGAGCAGTACTTC.

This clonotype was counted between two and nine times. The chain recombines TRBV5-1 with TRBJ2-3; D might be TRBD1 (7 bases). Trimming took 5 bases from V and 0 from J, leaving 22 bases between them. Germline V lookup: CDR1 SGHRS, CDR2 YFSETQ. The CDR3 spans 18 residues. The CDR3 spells CASRRGTAGTGSTDTQYF. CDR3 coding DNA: TGCGCCAGCAGACGCGGGACAGCCGGGACTGGAAGCACAGATACGCAGTATTTT.

CDR3 sequence reads: CASSLGQGLRTQYF. In DNA, the CDR3 is TGTGCCAGCAGTTTGGGACAGGGGCTGCGGACCCAGTACTTC. The rearrangement links TRBV6-5 to TRBJ2-5, with 10 bases matching TRBD1. Germline V lookup: CDR1 MNHEY, CDR2 SVGAGI. This CDR3 region has 14 residues. J was trimmed by 7 bases and V by 4 bases; bases with no gene match: 6.

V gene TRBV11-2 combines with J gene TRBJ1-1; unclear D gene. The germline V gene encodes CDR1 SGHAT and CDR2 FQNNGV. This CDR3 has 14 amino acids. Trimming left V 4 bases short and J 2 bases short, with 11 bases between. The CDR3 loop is CASSSGGSNTEAFF. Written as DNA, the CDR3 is TGTGCCAGCAGCTCTGGCGGTTCAAACACTGAAGCTTTCTTT. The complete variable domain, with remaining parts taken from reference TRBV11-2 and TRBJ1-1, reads EAGVAQSPRYKIIEKRQSVAFWCNPISGHATLYWYQQILGQGPKLLIQFQNNGVVDDSQLPKDRFSAERLKGVDSTLKIQPAKLEDSAVYLCASSSGGSNTEAFFGQGTRLTVV.

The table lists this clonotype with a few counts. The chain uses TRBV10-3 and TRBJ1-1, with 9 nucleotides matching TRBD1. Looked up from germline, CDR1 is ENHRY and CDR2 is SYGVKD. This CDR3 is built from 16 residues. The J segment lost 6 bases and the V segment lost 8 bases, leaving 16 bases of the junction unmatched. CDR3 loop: CAISPGQGKRGPEAFF. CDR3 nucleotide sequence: TGTGCCATCTCTCCGGGACAGGGCAAAAGGGGACCTGAAGCTTTCTTT.

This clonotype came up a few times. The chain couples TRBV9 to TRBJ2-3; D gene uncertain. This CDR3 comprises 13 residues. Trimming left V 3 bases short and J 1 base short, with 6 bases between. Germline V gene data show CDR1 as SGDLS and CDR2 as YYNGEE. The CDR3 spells CASSAHGTDTQYF. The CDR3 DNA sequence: TGTGCCAGCAGCGCCCATGGCACAGATACGCAGTATTTT.

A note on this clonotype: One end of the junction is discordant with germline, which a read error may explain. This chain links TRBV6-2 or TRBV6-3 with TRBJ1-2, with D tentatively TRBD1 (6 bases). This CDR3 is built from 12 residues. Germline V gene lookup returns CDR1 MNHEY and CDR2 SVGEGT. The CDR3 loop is CACSFDRFGYTF. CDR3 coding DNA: TGTGCCTGCAGCTTTGACAGGTTTGGCTACACCTTC.

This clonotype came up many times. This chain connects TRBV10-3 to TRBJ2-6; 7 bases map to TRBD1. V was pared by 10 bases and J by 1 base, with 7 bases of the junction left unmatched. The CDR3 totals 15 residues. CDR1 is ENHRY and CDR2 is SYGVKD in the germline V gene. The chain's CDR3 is CATPTGSSGANVLTF. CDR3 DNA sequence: TGTGCCACCCCGACAGGGTCTTCTGGGGCCAACGTCCTGACTTTC.

The CDR3 region has the DNA TGCGCCAGCAGCCAAGAATCAGGGTTCAACTATGGCTACACCTTC. This sequence encodes CASSQESGFNYGYTF. The chain recombines TRBV4-1 with TRBJ1-2; maybe TRBD1 (5 bases). CDR3 length equals 15 residues. V lost 0 bases and J 2 bases, leaving 10 bases between the germline ends. Germline loops: CDR1 MGHRA, CDR2 YSYEKL.

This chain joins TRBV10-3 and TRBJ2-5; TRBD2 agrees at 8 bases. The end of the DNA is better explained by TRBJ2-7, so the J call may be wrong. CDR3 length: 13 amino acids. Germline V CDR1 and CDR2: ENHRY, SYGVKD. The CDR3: CAISSGGVPEQYF. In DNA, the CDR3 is TGTGCCATCAGTTCCGGGGGGGTCCCCGAGCAGTACTTC.